This note documents a single TCR beta chain sequence. The same CDR3 can be traced to other DNA sequences in this sample. PCR employed 60 Vbeta and 13 Jbeta primers. The repertoire was sequenced with immunoSEQ multiplex PCR; TCRdb's copy has only in-frame clones and lacks some. The sample shows about 130,000 clones, around 79% of them seen only once. The source of the sample is a study of cytomegalovirus exposure and HLA in healthy donors. V was clipped by 0 bases and J by 7 bases, with 8 bases between them. Per the germline V gene, CDR1 is SGHRS and CDR2 is YFSETQ. CDR3 size: 13 residues. The sample consisted of PBMCs. V usage is TRBV5-1 and J usage is TRBJ2-1; tentative D call: TRBD2 (6 bases). This receptor was obtained from a male donor in good health and CMV-seronegative. The CDR3 nucleotides are TGCGCCAGCAGCTTGGTGGGGGGTAATGAGCAGTTCTTC. It is translated as CASSLVGGNEQFF.